This TCR beta chain originates from a study of molecular identifiers for immune sequencing clone quantification. Study results and limitations: With a barcode shared among identical TCR molecules, highly expanded clone sizes could be underestimated.

TCRdb re-called the PCR reads through MiXCR, storing one row per CDR3 protein. Of about 500,000 distinct CDR3 sequences listed, over 20% are singletons. On this clonotype itself: Its antigen is currently unknown.

The material sequenced was naive CD8+ T cells from blood, with Jurkat cell RNA spiked in. The subset here: FACS-sorted CD8+CD4-CCR7+CD45RA+ naive T cells. This clonotype was sampled from a human donor in good health. Some libraries in this study had Jurkat cell RNA spiked in.

In nucleotides, the CDR3 is TGCGCCAGCAGCCAAGATTGGCGGGGGGATTACAATGAGCAGTTCTTC. Its protein is CASSQDWRGDYNEQFF. The chain joins TRBV4-3 to TRBJ2-1, with 8 bases that match TRBD2. The V and J ends lost 0 bases and 4 bases, in that order; junction bases with no gene match: 5. From germline, CDR1 is LGHNA and CDR2 YSLEER. The CDR3 is made up of 16 amino acids.